This entry concerns a single T cell receptor (beta chain). Allocation to cohorts depended on clinical history reported by the participants. This specimen belongs to a study of blood T cell repertoires in COVID-19. Sequencing used immunoSEQ multiplex PCR; TCRdb keeps in-frame clones, though not all of them. Of some 380,000 clones listed, 88% were seen once; the top ten hold 2% to 2.5%. CDR3 length equals 14 residues. The germline gives CDR1 SGHRS, CDR2 YFSETQ. Trimming stripped 4 bases from V and 5 bases from J, with 15 bases between. The origin of this receptor is a woman between 40 and 55 years old with acute COVID-19. The sequenced sample was PBMCs or T cells enriched from blood (not recorded which). The chain uses TRBV5-1 and TRBJ1-1; a weak D match, TRBD1 (5 bases). The CDR3 here is CASSLDGGGTEAFF. The CDR3 DNA reads TGCGCCAGCAGCCTGGACGGGGGAGGTACTGAAGCTTTCTTT.